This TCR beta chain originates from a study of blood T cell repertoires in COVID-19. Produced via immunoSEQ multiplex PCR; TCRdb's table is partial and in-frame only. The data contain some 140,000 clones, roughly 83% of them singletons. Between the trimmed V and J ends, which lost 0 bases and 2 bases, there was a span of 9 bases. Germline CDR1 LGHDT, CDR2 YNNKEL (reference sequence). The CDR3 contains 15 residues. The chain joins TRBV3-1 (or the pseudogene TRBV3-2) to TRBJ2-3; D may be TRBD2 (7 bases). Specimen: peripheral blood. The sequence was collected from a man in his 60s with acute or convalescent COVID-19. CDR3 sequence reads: CASSQEGGPTDTQYF. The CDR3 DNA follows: TGTGCCAGCAGCCAAGAGGGGGGGCCCACAGATACGCAGTATTTT.